Listed below are T cell receptor beta chains from one sample, sequenced in a study of T cell responses to AZD1222 COVID-19 vaccine. This table comes from immunoSEQ multiplex PCR, and its TCRdb copy is limited to in-frame clones, with some not included. The table has under 80,000 clones, about 90% seen once. This specimen was peripheral blood, taken 28 days after the second AZD1222 dose. These receptors came from an adult who received the AZD1222 COVID-19 vaccine. CDR3s include the opening cysteine and the closing phenylalanine or tryptophan. D genes are given only for firm matches. The size entry is marked missing in some rows and otherwise reads once, few, many or a size class.

clone size	V gene	D gene	J gene	CDR3 DNA	CDR3 protein
-	TRBV7-2	TRBD1	TRBJ1-2	TGTGCCAGCAGCGTACTTCAGGGGGTGAAGGATGGCTACACCTTC	CASSVLQGVKDGYTF
-	TRBV11-3	-	TRBJ2-1	TGTGCCAGCAGCCCGGGACTCCACAATGAGCAGTTCTTC	CASSPGLHNEQFF
-	TRBV18	-	TRBJ1-2	TGTGCCAGCTCACCGCGGATCGAAGGTGGCTACACCTTC	CASSPRIEGGYTF
-	TRBV5-1	-	TRBJ2-1	TGCGCCAGCAGCCCCCTTCTTATCGATGAGCAGTTCTTC	CASSPLLIDEQFF
-	TRBV4-1	TRBD1	TRBJ1-5	TGCGCCAGCAGCCATCCGGGACAGCTTAATAGCAATCAGCCCCAGCATTTT	CASSHPGQLNSNQPQHF
few	TRBV23-1	-	TRBJ2-7	TGCGCCAGCAGTCAAGGAGACAGGCTGAACGAGCAGTACTTC	CASSQGDRLNEQYF
-	TRBV6-5	-	TRBJ1-2	TGTGCCAGCAGTTACTCGAAAAGGGTAGGAGGCTACACCTTC	CASSYSKRVGGYTF
-	TRBV7-2	-	TRBJ1-2	TGTGCCAGCAGCGCACAGGAAACGGTCGGCTATGGCTACACCTTC	CASSAQETVGYGYTF
-	TRBV3-1/TRBV3-2	-	TRBJ2-5	TGTGCCAGCAGCTGGCGGTCCGGACGGGAGACCCAGTACTTC	CASSWRSGRETQYF
-	TRBV5-1	TRBD1	TRBJ1-2	TGCGCCAGCAGCCCTTCGGGACAGATCGGCTACACCTTC	CASSPSGQIGYTF
-	TRBV4-3	-	TRBJ1-6	TGCGCCAGCAGCCAAGGTCGGGAAGCACCCCTCCACTTT	CASSQGREAPLHF
-	TRBV7-9	-	TRBJ1-1	TGTGCCACCCGAGGGGTCGGTACTGAAGCTTTCTTT	CATRGVGTEAFF
few	TRBV5-1	-	TRBJ1-6	TGCGCCAGCAGCTCCGGGACCGAAAATTCACCCCTCCACTTT	CASSSGTENSPLHF
-	TRBV5-1	-	TRBJ1-1	TGCGCCAGCAGCTTGGTGAGTCAGTATTCTGAAGCTTTCTTT	CASSLVSQYSEAFF
-	TRBV10-3	-	TRBJ2-1	TGTGCCATCAGTGATCTAGCATCAGCTGGTGAGCAGTTCTTC	CAISDLASAGEQFF
-	TRBV18	TRBD1	TRBJ2-3	TGTGCCAGCTCACCAGGAGGGACAGGGGCAGATACGCAGTATTTT	CASSPGGTGADTQYF
-	TRBV5-1	-	TRBJ1-2	TGCGCCAGCAGCCCGGAGGGGTCGACAAGTGGTAGCTACACCTTC	CASSPEGSTSGSYTF
-	TRBV4-1	TRBD1	TRBJ1-6	TGCGCCAGCAGCGGGACAGGGGAGGGGTCACCCCTCCACTTT	CASSGTGEGSPLHF
-	TRBV6-5	TRBD1	TRBJ1-5	TGTGCCAGCAAGGCCAGGCCAGGGGGCGATCAGCCCCAGCATTTT	CASKARPGGDQPQHF
-	TRBV5-1	TRBD2	TRBJ2-1	TGCGCCAGCAGCCCCGGGACTAGTCGCGTCGGTGAGCAGTTCTTC	CASSPGTSRVGEQFF
-	TRBV29-1	-	TRBJ1-2	TGCAGCGTTGCGGGCCGGGACACGGGTTCTAGGGATCTTAATTATGGCTACACCTTC	CSVAGRDTGSRDLNYGYTF
-	TRBV11-2	-	TRBJ1-2	TGTGCCAGCAGCGGTACAGACTATGGCTACACCTTC	CASSGTDYGYTF
few	TRBV12-5	-	TRBJ1-1	TGTGCTAGTGGTTTGGGGACAGAGAACACTGAAGCTTTCTTT	CASGLGTENTEAFF
-	TRBV30	TRBD1	TRBJ1-1	TGTGCCTGGATGACAGGGTGGAACACTGAAGCTTTCTTT	CAWMTGWNTEAFF
-	TRBV6-5	-	TRBJ2-1	TGTGCCAGCACTCCAACAGGGATGGGGTACAATGAGCAGTTCTTC	CASTPTGMGYNEQFF
-	TRBV14	TRBD1	TRBJ1-2	TGTGCCAGCAGTTACCGGGACAGGGTTGGCGGCTACACCTTC	CASSYRDRVGGYTF
-	TRBV9	-	TRBJ2-1	TGTGCCAGCAGCATGGGTCCTTTTGCCAATGAGCAGTTCTTC	CASSMGPFANEQFF
-	TRBV3-1/TRBV3-2	-	TRBJ2-3	TGTGCCAGCAGCCAAGACGTGGCCACAGATACGCAGTATTTT	CASSQDVATDTQYF